This entry lists 27 T cell receptor beta chains sequenced from one sample in a study of T cell repertoires in cytomegalovirus infection. These TCRs are of unknown antigen specificity. TCRdb re-called the reads through MiXCR, storing one row per CDR3 protein. The profile shows roughly 920,000 distinct CDR3 sequences, around a third of them singletons. The sequenced sample was cultured CD8+ T cells from PBMCs, obtained from culture after CMV antigen stimulation. All receptors derive from a human donor in good health (CMV status not recorded). Some clones in this sample may be carry-over from other donors' samples.

This clonotype was observed a few times. The V call is TRBV7-9, the J call TRBJ2-1; TRBD1 matches at 8 bases. This CDR3 spans 15 amino acids. J lost 8 bases, V lost 1 base, and 7 bases had no gene match. The germline V gene has CDR1 SEHNR and CDR2 FQNEAQ (reference sequence). The CDR3 here is CASSLGQGARDEQFF. The CDR3 coding sequence is TGTGCCAGCAGCTTAGGTCAGGGGGCTAGGGATGAGCAGTTCTTC.

The chain couples TRBV14 to TRBJ2-7; 9 nucleotides align to TRBD2. This CDR3 region has 15 residues. Germline V gene lookup returns CDR1 SGHDN and CDR2 FVKESK. After removal of 4 bases from V and 4 bases from J, the junction contained 8 bases not matched to a gene. DNA for the CDR3: TGTGCCAGCAGCCGCCGGCGGGGGGGCCGGTACGAGCAGTACTTC. Its protein is CASSRRRGGRYEQYF.

This rearrangement joins TRBV19 to TRBJ2-1; 10 nucleotides align to TRBD2. This CDR3 is built from 14 residues. V shed 2 bases and J 6 bases; nucleotides not matched to a gene: 1. The germline V gene encodes CDR1 LNHDA and CDR2 SQIVND (reference sequence). The CDR3 bases are TGTGCCAGTAGTATAAAGCGGGGGGGCAATGAGCAGTTCTTC. It translates to CASSIKRGGNEQFF.

This clonotype has a single count. The J gene is TRBJ1-2, the V gene TRBV29-1; possibly TRBD1 for D (5 bases). Germline CDR1 and CDR2: SQVTM and ANQGSEA. The CDR3 runs 11 residues. V lost 6 bases, J lost 6 bases, and 11 bases lay in between. CDR3 region: CSVGPGNGYTF. In DNA, the CDR3 is TGCAGCGTCGGTCCAGGGAATGGCTACACCTTC.

The chain uses TRBV19 and TRBJ1-1, with a tentative D call TRBD1 (6 bases). The germline CDR1 and CDR2 sequences are LNHDA and SQIVND (reference sequence). V was trimmed by 6 bases and J by 1 base, leaving 15 bases between them. This CDR3 contains 15 residues. The CDR3 loop is CASRSGSGQNTEAFF. In nucleotides, the CDR3 is TGTGCCAGTAGGAGTGGCTCGGGACAGAACACTGAAGCTTTCTTT.

The chain links TRBV11-2 to TRBJ2-5; 11 bases align to TRBD2. The J segment lost 4 bases and the V segment lost 5 bases, leaving 15 bases of the junction unmatched. Germline V gene lookup returns CDR1 SGHAT and CDR2 FQNNGV. CDR3 size: 18 residues. In nucleotides, the CDR3 is TGTGCCAGCAGCCACGCACTAGCGGGGGTCTCCACAGCAGAGACCCAGTACTTC. Its protein product is CASSHALAGVSTAETQYF.

Of note for this clonotype: Just one base apart from a much larger clone, this may be a read error. This chain uses TRBV7-6 with TRBJ2-3, with D uncertain. This CDR3 is 15 amino acids long. In germline, CDR1 is SGHVS, CDR2 FNYEAQ. Trimming removed 2 bases from V and 4 bases from J, with 13 bases in between. Here the CDR3 DNA reads TGTGCCAGCAGCTTACCCCCTCACGTCGCAGATACGCAGTATTTT. The encoded protein is CASSLPPHVADTQYF.

The V call is TRBV20-1, the J call TRBJ1-4; no clear D gene. Trimming cost V 7 bases and J 8 bases, with 14 bases left between them. CDR1 DFQATT and CDR2 SNEGSKA come from the germline V gene (reference sequence). This CDR3 is built from 12 residues. Here the CDR3 DNA reads TGCAGTGTAGCCCGAGGAGGAGAAAAACTGTTTTTT. It is translated as CSVARGGEKLFF.

This clonotype was picked up a small number of times. The V and J genes are TRBV7-8 and TRBJ1-5; no clear D gene. Per germline, CDR1 SGHVS and CDR2 FQNEAQ. CDR3 length equals 16 residues. Trimming left V 1 base short and J 0 bases short, with 10 bases between. The CDR3 sequence: CASSLVQDYSNQPQHF. In DNA form, the CDR3 reads TGTGCCAGCAGCTTAGTGCAGGATTATAGCAATCAGCCCCAGCATTTT.

J is TRBJ2-1 and V is TRBV10-1, with D possibly matching TRBD2 (5 bases). V lost 8 bases and J 3 bases, leaving 14 bases between the germline ends. CDR3 length: 14 residues. Looked up from germline, CDR1 is WNHNN and CDR2 is SYGVQD (reference sequence). The CDR3 DNA reads as TGCGCCAGCGCCTCGGGGTCAAACTACAATGAGCAGTTCTTC. This sequence encodes CASASGSNYNEQFF.

This clonotype was seen a handful of times. The rearrangement uses TRBV10-3 and TRBJ2-1, with D possibly being TRBD1 (6 bases). V lost 2 bases and J lost 5, with 19 bases in between. The CDR3 runs 17 residues. CDR1 is ENHRY, CDR2 SYGVKD, per germline. In nucleotides, the CDR3 is TGTGCCATCAGTGAGGATGCCGGGACAACTGTTAACAATGAGCAGTTCTTC. Protein sequence: CAISEDAGTTVNNEQFF.

The chain has TRBV4-2 and TRBJ1-6, with a possible D match to TRBD1 (6 bases). This CDR3 region has 16 residues. Germline values: CDR1 LGHNA, CDR2 YNFKEQ. V was trimmed by 0 bases and J by 6 bases, leaving 12 bases between them. In DNA, the CDR3 is TGTGCCAGCAGCCAAGATGTCGGACAGCTTAATTCACCCCTCCACTTT. Amino acids: CASSQDVGQLNSPLHF.

This clonotype turned up a few times. The J gene is TRBJ1-3, the V gene TRBV4-1, with D unresolved. Germline-derived CDR1 and CDR2 are MGHRA and YSYEKL. The CDR3 covers 16 residues. The V end was cut by 4 bases, the J end by 0 bases, with 13 bases between. CDR3: CASSRGPAVSGNTIYF. CDR3 nucleotide sequence: TGCGCCAGCAGCCGGGGTCCGGCGGTCTCTGGAAACACCATATATTTT.

The CDR3 DNA reads as TGTGCCAGCAGCTCAGGCCGGACAGAATTGAACACTGAAGCTTTCTTT. Its protein is CASSSGRTELNTEAFF. The rearrangement links TRBV7-1 to TRBJ1-1; the D gene is possibly TRBD1 (6 bases). TRBV7-1 is annotated as an ORF whose role is uncertain. Trimming left V 1 base short and J 0 bases short, with 12 bases between. The CDR3 contains 16 residues.

This clonotype occurred a few times. The chain carries TRBV15 and TRBJ1-3; 9 nucleotides line up with TRBD1. Germline CDR1 LNHNV, CDR2 YYDKDF (reference sequence). The V gene end was trimmed by 3 bases and the J gene end by 6 bases; junction bases not matched to a gene: 18. This CDR3 is 19 amino acids long. The CDR3, as DNA: TGTGCCACCAGCAGTCCTAAGTCCCCGGGACAGGGAAGGAAAAACACCATATATTTT. This codes for CATSSPKSPGQGRKNTIYF.

A few counts support this clonotype. A junction boundary mismatches the germline segment, possibly from a read error. The chain links TRBV2 to TRBJ2-1; the D gene could be TRBD1 or TRBD2 (5 bases each). Per the germline V gene, CDR1 is SNHLY and CDR2 is FYNNEI. The CDR3 consists of 12 residues. Here the CDR3 DNA reads TGTGCCAGCACCCAGGGAGTCGATGAGCAGTTTTTC. Amino acids: CASTQGVDEQFF.

The chain joins TRBV2 to TRBJ1-1, with a weak D call TRBD1 (5 bases). Trimming took 4 bases from V and 5 from J, leaving 11 bases between them. This CDR3 comprises 13 residues. CDR1 is SNHLY and CDR2 is FYNNEI in the germline V gene. CDR3 coding DNA: TGTGCCAGCAGTGCGGGACCCCGAACTGAAGCTTTCTTT. It encodes CASSAGPRTEAFF.

This clonotype was picked up a small number of times. The rearrangement uses TRBV7-3 and TRBJ1-1; D call uncertain. This CDR3 spans 13 amino acids. The ends were cut back, 5 bases at V and 7 bases at J, with 14 bases in the middle. CDR1 and CDR2 (germline): SGHTA, FQGTGA. CDR3 sequence reads: CASSNTDGFEAFF. The CDR3, as DNA: TGTGCCAGCAGCAACACCGACGGATTTGAAGCTTTCTTT.

This clonotype was observed at least ten times. The rearrangement links TRBV7-2 to TRBJ1-2; 12 bases map to TRBD1. Germline V gives CDR1 SGHTA, CDR2 FQGNSA. V trimming: 1 base; J trimming: 8 bases; junction bases outside the gene matches: 8. The CDR3 covers 16 residues. The CDR3 spells CASSLGAGQGADGYTF. The CDR3 DNA reads as TGTGCCAGCAGCTTAGGGGCGGGACAGGGGGCCGACGGCTACACCTTC.

In this sample, this clonotype turned up a few times. The rearrangement joins TRBV6-2 or TRBV6-3 to TRBJ2-3; 8 bases are shared with TRBD2. J gave up 2 bases and V 5 bases, and 6 bases lay outside the gene matches. CDR1 is MNHEY and CDR2 is SVGEGT in the germline V gene. This CDR3 has 15 amino acids. In DNA, the CDR3 is TGTGCCAGCAGTCACCAGCGGGGGACCACAGATACGCAGTATTTT. This gives the protein CASSHQRGTTDTQYF.

This clonotype came up many times. The rearrangement uses TRBV7-9 and TRBJ2-1; D remains unclear. There are 15 residues in the CDR3. The germline V gene encodes CDR1 SEHNR and CDR2 FQNEAQ (reference sequence). V was pared by 5 bases and J by 0 bases, with 11 bases between. CDR3 bases: TGTGCCAGCAGCGCCGACCAAAGCTCCTACAATGAGCAGTTCTTC. The encoded protein is CASSADQSSYNEQFF.

This clonotype was seen repeatedly, ten times or more. This rearrangement joins TRBV6-1 to TRBJ2-7; 7 bases fit TRBD2. The CDR3 sequence is 15 residues long. Germline trimming cut 6 bases from V and 0 bases from J; bases unmatched to any gene: 8. From germline, CDR1 is MNHNS and CDR2 SASEGT. CDR3 amino acids: CASSDFWEGSYEQYV. The DNA for the CDR3 is TGTGCCAGCAGCGATTTTTGGGAGGGCTCCTACGAGCAGTACGTC.

The rearrangement uses TRBV7-6 and TRBJ2-2; the D is unclear. The germline CDR1 and CDR2 sequences are SGHVS and FNYEAQ. The V end lost 11 bases, the J end lost 3 bases, and 10 bases lay between the germline ends. This CDR3 region has 12 residues. The CDR3 bases are TGTGCCCAAAGGCAGGACACCGGGGAGCTGTTTTTT. This translates into CAQRQDTGELFF.

As to this clonotype: One base away lies a much larger clone, so this may be a sequencing read error. The CDR3 here is CVSSMPYPATVYTEAFF. CDR3 DNA: TGTGTCAGTAGTATGCCTTATCCAGCGACAGTTTACACTGAAGCTTTCTTT. The rearrangement uses TRBV19 and TRBJ1-1, with D perhaps matching TRBD1 (5 bases). Looked up from germline, CDR1 is LNHDA and CDR2 is SQIVND (reference sequence). This CDR3 is built from 17 residues.

CDR3 DNA sequence: TGTGCCAGCAGCTTAAGCGCAGACAACACTGAAGCTTTCTTT. Translating gives CASSLSADNTEAFF. The chain employs TRBV7-6 and TRBJ1-1; D is uncertain. Germline V gene lookup returns CDR1 SGHVS and CDR2 FNYEAQ. Trimming pared 2 bases from V and 2 bases from J, leaving 9 bases between. The CDR3 length is 14 residues.

This clonotype was recorded many times. This CDR3 reads CASSPPPSSVTPYEHNEQFF. The CDR3 DNA is TGTGCCAGCAGCCCCCCCCCCTCGAGTGTAACTCCTTACGAACACAATGAGCAGTTCTTC. V and J are TRBV7-9 and TRBJ2-1; unclear D gene. V shed 5 bases and J shed 5 bases, with 31 bases lying between them. This CDR3 has 20 amino acids. CDR1 is SEHNR, CDR2 FQNEAQ, per germline (reference sequence). The full variable domain, rest sourced from reference TRBV7-9 and TRBJ2-1, is DTGVSQNPRHKITKRGQNVTFRCDPISEHNRLYWYRQTLGQGPEFLTYFQNEAQLEKSRLLSDRFSAERPKGSFSTLEIQRTEQGDSAMYLCASSPPPSSVTPYEHNEQFFGPGTRLTVL.

This chain uses TRBV11-2 with TRBJ2-4, with D uncertain. The V and J ends lost 0 bases and 5 bases respectively, with 2 bases between them. This CDR3 spans 12 amino acids. CDR1 SGHAT and CDR2 FQNNGV come from the germline V gene. The CDR3 sequence: CASSLEENIQYF. DNA of the CDR3: TGTGCCAGCAGCTTAGAAGAAAACATTCAGTACTTC.